This T cell receptor beta chain emerged from a study of glioma-infiltrating T cells. A remark on this clonotype: Its target is unknown.

Trimming left V 6 bases short and J 4 bases short, with 17 bases between. This CDR3 contains 15 residues. The germline CDR1 and CDR2 sequences are SGHAT and FQNNGV. The iRepertoire nested amplicon-rescue multiplex PCR amplified TCR alpha and beta CDR3s from RNA. For one-step reverse transcription and amplification, about 85-400 ng of tissue mRNA or PBMC total RNA was used. A single record per CDR3 protein comes from TCRdb applying MiXCR to the multiplex PCR reads. The sample lists around 180,000 distinct CDR3 sequences; over 40% were seen once. General study results and limits: Gliomas, especially low-grade, showed above-expected tissue-blood divergence; non-neoplastic patients showed below. Only very few CDR3 sequences appeared in both tissue and blood.

This chain uses TRBV11-2 with TRBJ2-3; no clear D gene. The sequenced sample was glioma tissue, nonneoplastic brain tissue, or PBMCs (not recorded which). This receptor was identified in a human donor with low-grade glioma or glioblastoma, undergoing nonglioma brain surgery, or in good health (not recorded which). The CDR3 DNA sequence: TGTGCCAGCAGTTCTGGCGGCTGGATCTCAGATACGCAGTATTTT. Translating it yields CASSSGGWISDTQYF.